Below, 29 T cell receptor beta chains from the same sample are listed, as sequenced in a study of T cells in Graves' hyperthyroidism and ophthalmopathy. RNA transcripts gave rise to amplified TCR beta CDR3 regions. First-round RT-PCR with HTBI primers amplified the TCR CDR3 region. TCRdb ran MiXCR on the multiplex PCR reads and lists one entry per CDR3 protein. The data show around 690,000 distinct CDR3 sequences, roughly 20% seen once. Sample: blood. The receptors shown here come from a man aged 25-45 years with Graves' ophthalmopathy.

This sequence joins TRBV19 and TRBJ2-7, with D unclear. Between the trimmed V and J ends, which lost 5 bases and 2 bases, there was a span of 10 bases. Germline V gives CDR1 LNHDA, CDR2 SQIVND (reference sequence). CDR3 length: 13 amino acids. The CDR3 reads CASSSTATYEQYF. CDR3 in DNA: TGTGCCAGTAGTTCGACGGCCACCTACGAGCAGTACTTC.

A note on this clonotype: A clone one base away is much larger, so this may be a read error. V usage is TRBV7-2 and J usage is TRBJ2-7, with 9 bases aligning to TRBD2. The V gene's germline CDR1 is SGHTA and CDR2 FQGNSA. The CDR3 is made up of 15 amino acids. As DNA, the CDR3 is TGTGCCAGCAGCTTCGGCGGGAGGGGAACCTACGAGCAGCACTTC. It encodes CASSFGGRGTYEQHF.

This clonotype was recorded a few times. This chain connects TRBV13 to TRBJ2-7; D is unresolved. V was pared by 0 bases and J by 5 bases, with 8 bases between. The CDR3 is made up of 13 amino acids. Per the germline V gene, CDR1 is PRHDT and CDR2 is FYEKMQ (reference sequence). This CDR3 is CASSLGGANEQYF. The CDR3 DNA follows: TGTGCCAGCAGCTTAGGTGGAGCCAACGAGCAGTACTTC.

This clonotype has a single count. The rearrangement links TRBV19 to TRBJ2-5; D ambiguous. The CDR3 runs 12 residues. The V end was cut by 4 bases, the J end by 1 base, with 4 bases between. Germline-derived CDR1 and CDR2 are LNHDA and SQIVND (reference sequence). In DNA form, the CDR3 reads TGTGCCAGTAGTAGGGTCCAAGAGACCCAGTACTTC. Translating gives CASSRVQETQYF.

The chain couples TRBV29-1 to TRBJ2-7, with D tentatively TRBD1 (5 bases). Per the germline V gene, CDR1 is SQVTM and CDR2 is ANQGSEA. The CDR3 runs to 11 residues. With 7 bases removed from V and 4 bases from J, the gap between germline ends came to 11 bases. The CDR3 loop reads CSALQAYEQYF. The CDR3 DNA reads TGCAGCGCTCTACAGGCGTACGAGCAGTACTTC.

The chain employs TRBV19 and TRBJ1-5; the match to TRBD1 covers 10 bases. After removal of 11 bases from V and 2 bases from J, the junction contained 15 bases not matched to a gene. CDR1 LNHDA and CDR2 SQIVND come from the germline V gene (reference sequence). The CDR3 spans 17 residues. In nucleotides, the CDR3 is TGTGCCTCGAATAAGGGACAGGGGATTATAGGCAATCAGCCCCAGCATTTT. Protein product: CASNKGQGIIGNQPQHF.

This clonotype came up a few times. The V gene is TRBV5-1, the J gene TRBJ1-1; 11 nucleotides match TRBD1. Germline V CDR1 and CDR2: SGHRS, YFSETQ. This CDR3 region has 17 residues. J gave up 2 bases and V 0 bases, and 6 bases lay outside the gene matches. CDR3 in DNA: TGCGCCAGCAGCTTGGATCCGGGACAGGGGGTAAACACTGAAGCTTTCTTT. Its protein product is CASSLDPGQGVNTEAFF.

The rearrangement links TRBV4-2 to TRBJ2-7; TRBD2 matches at 8 bases. The germline CDR1 and CDR2 sequences are LGHNA and YNFKEQ. This CDR3 is built from 15 residues. After removal of 3 bases from V and 4 bases from J, the junction contained 8 bases not matched to a gene. CDR3 sequence (DNA): TGTGCCAGCAGCCAGGCGAGCGGGGGATCGTACGAGCAGTACTTC. It is translated as CASSQASGGSYEQYF.

Points on this clonotype: At one of its ends the junction is not consistent with the germline gene, which may arise from a read error. V and J are TRBV13 and TRBJ2-1; D is perhaps TRBD1 (5 bases). This CDR3 is built from 14 residues. Germline-derived CDR1 and CDR2 are PRHDT and FYEKMQ (reference sequence). The CDR3 loop is CACSLVSGYNEQFF. The CDR3 DNA reads TGTGCCTGCAGCTTAGTCTCAGGGTACAATGAGCAGTTCTTC.

There are a few counts of this clonotype. The V and J genes are TRBV28 and TRBJ2-5, with TRBD2 matching over 8 bases. With V trimmed by 4 bases and J by 7 bases, 8 bases remained unmatched. CDR3 length: 14 residues. Germline V gene sequence: CDR1 MDHEN, CDR2 SYDVKM. For the CDR3, the DNA is TGTGCCAGCAGTTCTCCAGGACTAGCTTGGACCCAGTACTTC. As protein: CASSSPGLAWTQYF.

On this clonotype itself: A much larger clonotype is one base distant, so this may be a read error. The J gene is TRBJ2-7, the V gene TRBV7-9; the match to TRBD1 covers 7 bases. The V gene's germline CDR1 is SEHNR and CDR2 FQNEAQ (reference sequence). This CDR3 comprises 14 residues. The junction had 7 bases not matched to a gene; V was cut back by 5 bases and J by 3 bases. CDR3 sequence (DNA): TGTGCCAGCAGCCACCGGGACAGATACTACGAGCAGTACTTC. Protein: CASSHRDRYYEQYF.

The chain recombines TRBV28 with TRBJ1-2; no clear D gene. The germline V gene encodes CDR1 MDHEN and CDR2 SYDVKM. With 3 bases removed from V and 1 base from J, the gap between germline ends came to 18 bases. This CDR3 is built from 17 residues. CDR3 in amino acids: CASSFLREGYSNYGYTF. The CDR3 nucleotides are TGTGCCAGCAGTTTCTTAAGGGAAGGGTATAGTAACTATGGCTACACCTTC.

The J gene is TRBJ1-2, the V gene TRBV28; D uncertain. V lost 5 bases and J lost 8, with 21 bases in between. Germline CDR1 reads MDHEN; CDR2 reads SYDVKM. This CDR3 has 15 residues. This CDR3 is CASSAPRRQADGYTF. The CDR3 region has the DNA TGTGCCAGCAGTGCGCCTCGAAGGCAGGCTGACGGCTACACCTTC.

This clonotype came up once. Since the CDR3 does not end with the conserved phenylalanine or tryptophan, this likely comes from a read error. This chain joins TRBV7-9 and TRBJ2-1, with 9 positions matching TRBD2. V lost 5 bases, J lost 4 bases, and 9 bases stayed unmatched. CDR1 is SEHNR, CDR2 FQNEAQ, per germline (reference sequence). This CDR3 is 16 amino acids long. CDR3 sequence (DNA): TGTGCCAGCAGCCCACCGGGACTAGCAGATTACAATGAGCAGTTCCTC. This translates into CASSPPGLADYNEQFL.

This clonotype was observed at least ten times. The rearrangement uses TRBV20-1 and TRBJ2-7, with 11 positions matching TRBD2. V trimming: 6 bases; J trimming: 6 bases; junction bases outside the gene matches: 7. CDR3 length equals 13 residues. From germline, CDR1 is DFQATT and CDR2 SNEGSKA (reference sequence). CDR3 sequence reads: CSASLAGVSEQYF. CDR3 coding DNA: TGCAGTGCCTCACTAGCGGGAGTGAGCGAGCAGTACTTC.

This clonotype has just a few counts. CDR3 sequence reads: CASSPSGRARETQYF. CDR3 nucleotides: TGTGCCAGCAGTCCTAGCGGGAGGGCCCGGGAGACCCAGTACTTC. The gene calls are TRBV6-1 and TRBJ2-5; 12 bases are a match to TRBD2. The CDR3 extends over 15 amino acids. V dropped 5 bases and J dropped 5; count of bases not matched to a gene: 6. The germline gives CDR1 MNHNS, CDR2 SASEGT.

The rearrangement uses TRBV6-1 and TRBJ2-4, with a possible D match to TRBD1 (6 bases). V was clipped by 1 base and J by 2 bases, with 12 bases between them. This CDR3 contains 16 residues. Per germline, CDR1 MNHNS and CDR2 SASEGT. CDR3 in amino acids: CASSEVGGRSKNIQYF. In DNA, the CDR3 is TGTGCCAGCAGTGAAGTTGGGGGCAGGTCCAAAAACATTCAGTACTTC.

This clonotype was recorded a few times. The V call is TRBV11-2, the J call TRBJ2-7; 9 positions agree with TRBD1. CDR1 and CDR2 (germline): SGHAT, FQNNGV. The CDR3 covers 15 residues. The V segment lost 0 bases and the J segment 9 bases; nucleotides outside the gene matches: 9. CDR3 nucleotide sequence: TGTGCCAGCAGCTTAGAACTTTTGGACAGGGGAACGCAGTACTTC. Translating it yields CASSLELLDRGTQYF.

The V gene is TRBV7-2, the J gene TRBJ2-3; no clear D gene. The germline V and J ends were trimmed by 6 bases and 0 bases, with 10 bases remaining between them. Looked up from germline, CDR1 is SGHTA and CDR2 is FQGNSA. This CDR3 contains 14 residues. CDR3 in DNA: TGTGCCAGCAGTCCAGCTTCAAGCACAGATACGCAGTATTTT. Its translation: CASSPASSTDTQYF.

This clonotype was found many times. J is TRBJ2-6 and V is TRBV7-3; D ambiguous. Trimming removed 3 bases at V and 4 bases at J, with 1 base between. Germline V CDR1 and CDR2: SGHTA, FQGTGA. The CDR3 has 12 residues. The DNA for the CDR3 is TGTGCCAGCAGCTTCGGGGCCAACGTCCTGACTTTC. Translating gives CASSFGANVLTF.

This clonotype has ten or more counts. This chain connects TRBV28 to TRBJ2-2, with D uncertain. Trimming removed 5 bases from V and 6 bases from J, with 13 bases in between. This CDR3 spans 14 amino acids. From germline, CDR1 is MDHEN and CDR2 SYDVKM. The CDR3 nucleotides read TGTGCCAGCAGTCAGCTTTTATCTCCCGGGGAGCTGTTTTTT. This sequence encodes CASSQLLSPGELFF. Filled out from reference TRBV28 and TRBJ2-2, the complete variable domain reads DVKVTQSSRYLVKRTGEKVFLECVQDMDHENMFWYRQDPGLGLRLIYFSYDVKMKEKGDIPEGYSVSREKKERFSLILESASTNQTSMYLCASSQLLSPGELFFGEGSRLTVL.

The chain recombines TRBV30 with TRBJ2-2; D is possibly TRBD2 (5 bases). CDR3 size: 15 residues. Deletions cut 3 bases from V and 4 bases from J, with 15 bases between. Germline CDR1 is GTSNPN and CDR2 is SVGIG (reference sequence). The DNA for the CDR3 is TGTGCCTGGAGCGGTGGTAAAGCGGTCACCGGGGAGCTGTTTTTT. This codes for CAWSGGKAVTGELFF.

This sequence joins TRBV19 and TRBJ2-2; TRBD1 agrees at 8 bases. J was trimmed by 4 bases and V by 9 bases; bases with no gene match: 7. The CDR3 loop spans 14 amino acids. Per the germline V gene, CDR1 is LNHDA and CDR2 is SQIVND (reference sequence). Here the CDR3 DNA reads TGTGCCAGCACCCCGGACAGGGCCACCGGGGAGCTGTTTTTT. The encoded protein is CASTPDRATGELFF. The whole variable domain, filled in from reference TRBV19 and TRBJ2-2, reads DGGITQSPKYLFRKEGQNVTLSCEQNLNHDAMYWYRQDPGQGLRLIYYSQIVNDFQKGDIAEGYSVSREKKESFPLTVTSAQKNPTAFYLCASTPDRATGELFFGEGSRLTVL.

The V gene is TRBV6-1, the J gene TRBJ2-1, with no clear D. V was trimmed by 8 bases and J by 7 bases, leaving 21 bases between them. The germline V gene has CDR1 MNHNS and CDR2 SASEGT. The CDR3 has 15 residues. CDR3 in DNA: TGTGCCAGCCTACAAACAAATCAGGTTACTAATGAGCAGTTCTTC. Translating gives CASLQTNQVTNEQFF.

This clonotype has just a few counts. The chain carries TRBV10-3 and TRBJ2-2; TRBD2 matches 14 bases. The junction had 4 bases not matched to a gene; V was cut back by 7 bases and J by 6 bases. The CDR3 has 15 amino acids. CDR1 and CDR2 (germline): ENHRY, SYGVKD. Here the CDR3 reads CAITEGLAGAGELFF. CDR3 nucleotides: TGTGCCATCACCGAGGGACTAGCGGGAGCCGGGGAGCTGTTTTTT.

This sequence joins TRBV19 and TRBJ2-7; D is possibly TRBD2 (6 bases). Trimming removed 10 bases from V and 2 bases from J, with 24 bases in between. There are 16 residues in the CDR3. The germline CDR1 and CDR2 sequences are LNHDA and SQIVND (reference sequence). CDR3: CATKADLGRGPYEQYF. The CDR3 bases are TGTGCCACCAAGGCGGACCTCGGGAGAGGCCCCTACGAGCAGTACTTC.

This clonotype was recorded only once. The rearrangement links TRBV20-1 to TRBJ1-5; the D is unclear. This CDR3 is built from 16 residues. Between the trimmed V and J ends, which lost 0 bases and 0 bases, there was a span of 12 bases. The germline V gene has CDR1 DFQATT and CDR2 SNEGSKA (reference sequence). The CDR3 nucleotides are TGCAGTGCTAGAGAGCCGACGGACTATAGCAATCAGCCCCAGCATTTT. Amino acids: CSAREPTDYSNQPQHF.

This clonotype occurred many times. The genes are TRBV5-1 and TRBJ1-1; D not certain. This CDR3 contains 15 residues. V gave up 1 base and J gave up 1 base, with 11 bases separating them. The germline V gene encodes CDR1 SGHRS and CDR2 YFSETQ. CDR3 protein: CASSLLTSQNTEAFF. The CDR3 bases are TGCGCCAGCAGCTTGTTGACCAGTCAGAACACTGAAGCTTTCTTT.

Worth noting for this clonotype: An end of the junction does not agree with germline; a read error may underlie this. The rearrangement joins TRBV10-3 to TRBJ1-2; TRBD1 matches at 8 bases. This CDR3 spans 14 amino acids. CDR1 and CDR2 from the germline V gene are ENHRY and SYGVKD. The CDR3 spells CAITERQGANGYTF. DNA for the CDR3: TGTGCCATCACTGAGAGGCAGGGGGCGAATGGCTACACCTTC.